This TCR beta chain comes out of a study of cytotoxic CD8 clonotypes in ibrutinib-treated CLL (dated by TCRdb to about 2021). Broadly, across the study: In this cohort, approximately 15 patients were treatment-naive and approximately 10 were relapsed/refractory, while about 17 had unmutated IGHV. Samples at response were collected after a median of about twelve months of treatment, with a range of roughly 6 to 40 months. On average, each sample yielded roughly 250,000 productive templates and over 90,000 productive rearrangements. Longitudinal samples were available for about 30% of the 86 trial participants. Every sample from remission and from progressive disease was obtained while the patients were still on ibrutinib. Responses were partial in roughly 24 patients and complete in 2; after median around 72 months follow-up, about 15 stayed in remission and about twelve progressed. Cryopreserved peripheral blood mononuclear cells were obtained before treatment, at response, and at either sustained remission or disease progression.

The time point label, as the study defines it: 12 to 13 months on ibrutinib. For TCR beta library preparation, roughly 2 micrograms of genomic DNA were extracted from the cryopreserved PBMCs. Longitudinal blood samples from CLL patients receiving ibrutinib monotherapy were subjected to high-throughput TCR beta sequencing. The patients took part in an open-label, single-center phase 2 trial of ibrutinib monotherapy. Taken from cysteine to phenylalanine, the CDR3 has 14 residues. Kept here is only the CDR3 DNA, which spans 42 bases and is read in frame from base 1. V loses 5 bases, J loses 5 bases, and the germline ends lie 16 bases apart. The germline V gene (reference sequence) specifies SEHNR as CDR1 and FQNEAQ as CDR2. What the research found in general, with its limitations: An increase in clonality was observed at ibrutinib response, with clonality remaining stable during sustained remission and falling back toward baseline at progression. Sampling times were not matched between patients in sustained remission and patients whose disease was progressing, and lymph node repertoires were not examined. Public clonotypes were rare and either shrank or stayed stable during treatment, and the rise in clonality at ibrutinib response reflected expansion of private clonotypes. Baseline clonality was found to be higher than that of age-matched healthy donors and was strongly correlated with circulating CD8+ T-cell counts.

This clone was observed once. No antigen is known for it. No base qualities exist here, and no much larger clone lies one base off it. Each clonotype received, on average, 10x coverage in deep resolution sequencing performed on a MiSeq, where the target depth lay between 1 in 1 million and 1 in 200,000 T cells. The immunoSEQ hsTCRB Kit was used to generate TCR beta libraries. Regarding the original processing steps: ImmunoSEQ Data Assistant and ImmunoSEQ Analyzer were used for data analysis, and V, D and J genes were assigned according to IMGT definitions. Clonality, with values ranging from 0 to 1, was calculated as one minus the normalized Shannon entropy of productive rearrangement frequencies. Only overrepresented clonotypes making up at least 0.05% of each patient's repertoire were included in the public clonotype analysis. Repertoires from around 13 age-matched healthy donors in immuneACCESS were used as clonality controls. Here the immuneACCESS table is served through TCRdb, limited to in-frame sequences with V and J called. Missing clones are a known gap in these copies; in checked studies unresolved V genes cover under half, and the rest lacks a known reason. D and trimming come from the DNA, and the V and J calls and clone size come from that table. The sample table lists about 140,000 clones, 77% of them with a count of one. Of the sample, less than 30% falls within the top ten clones.

Recombination linked TRBV7-9 to TRBJ2-7; the D region may be TRBD1 or TRBD2, each matching 7 bases equally. Specimen: PBMCs, collected after 12 months of ibrutinib treatment. The sequence was obtained from a human donor with chronic lymphocytic leukemia. CDR3 loop: CASSTRQGGNEQYF. The sequence in DNA is TGTGCCAGCAGCACAAGACAGGGAGGGAACGAGCAGTACTTC.